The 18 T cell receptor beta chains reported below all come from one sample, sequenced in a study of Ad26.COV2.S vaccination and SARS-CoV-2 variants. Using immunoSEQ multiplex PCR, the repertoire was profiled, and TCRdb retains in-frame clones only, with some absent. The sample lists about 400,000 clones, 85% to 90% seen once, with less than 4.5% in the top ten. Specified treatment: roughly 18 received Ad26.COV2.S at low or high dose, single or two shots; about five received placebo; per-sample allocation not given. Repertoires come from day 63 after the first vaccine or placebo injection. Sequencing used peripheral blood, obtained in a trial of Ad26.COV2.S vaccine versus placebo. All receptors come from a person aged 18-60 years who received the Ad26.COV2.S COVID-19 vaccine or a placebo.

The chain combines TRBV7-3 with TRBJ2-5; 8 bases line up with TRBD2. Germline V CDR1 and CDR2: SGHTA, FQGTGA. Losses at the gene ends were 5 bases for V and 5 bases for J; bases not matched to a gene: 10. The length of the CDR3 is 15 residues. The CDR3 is CASSTIPGGQETQYF. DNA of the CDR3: TGTGCCAGCAGCACAATCCCGGGGGGGCAGGAGACCCAGTACTTC.

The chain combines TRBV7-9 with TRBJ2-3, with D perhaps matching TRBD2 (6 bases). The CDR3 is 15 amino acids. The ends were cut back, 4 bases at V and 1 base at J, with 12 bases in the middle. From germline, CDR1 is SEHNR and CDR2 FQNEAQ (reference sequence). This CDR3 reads CASSSVTGGTDTQYF. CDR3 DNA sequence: TGTGCCAGCAGCTCCGTGACGGGGGGCACAGATACGCAGTATTTT.

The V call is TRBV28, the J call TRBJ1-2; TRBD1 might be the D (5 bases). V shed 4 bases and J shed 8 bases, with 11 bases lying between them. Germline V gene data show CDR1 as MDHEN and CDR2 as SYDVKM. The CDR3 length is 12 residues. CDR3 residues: CASSSTVGGYTF. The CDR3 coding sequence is TGTGCCAGCAGTTCGACAGTTGGGGGCTACACCTTC.

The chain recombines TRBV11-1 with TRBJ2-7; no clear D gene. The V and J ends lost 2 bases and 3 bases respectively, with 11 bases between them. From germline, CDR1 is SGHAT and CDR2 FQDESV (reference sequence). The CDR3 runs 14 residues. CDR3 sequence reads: CASSLTAAHYEQYF. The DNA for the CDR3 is TGTGCCAGCAGCTTAACTGCGGCCCACTACGAGCAGTACTTC. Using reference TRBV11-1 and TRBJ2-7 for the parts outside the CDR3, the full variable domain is EAEVAQSPRYKITEKSQAVAFWCDPISGHATLYWYRQILGQGPELLVQFQDESVVDDSQLPKDRFSAERLKGVDSTLKIQPAELGDSAMYLCASSLTAAHYEQYFGPGTRLTVT.

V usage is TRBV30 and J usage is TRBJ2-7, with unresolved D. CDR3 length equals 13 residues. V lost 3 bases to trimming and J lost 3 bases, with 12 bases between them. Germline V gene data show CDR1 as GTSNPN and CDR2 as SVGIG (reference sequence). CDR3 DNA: TGTGCCTGGAGGGACGGACCCCTCTACGAGCAGTACTTC. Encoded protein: CAWRDGPLYEQYF.

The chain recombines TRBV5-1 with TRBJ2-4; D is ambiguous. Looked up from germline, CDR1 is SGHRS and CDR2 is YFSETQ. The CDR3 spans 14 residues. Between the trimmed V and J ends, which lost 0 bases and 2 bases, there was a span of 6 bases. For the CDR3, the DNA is TGCGCCAGCAGCTTGGATTCTACCAAAAACATTCAGTACTTC. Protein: CASSLDSTKNIQYF. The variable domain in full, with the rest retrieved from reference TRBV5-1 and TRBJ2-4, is KAGVTQTPRYLIKTRGQQVTLSCSPISGHRSVSWYQQTPGQGLQFLFEYFSETQRNKGNFPGRFSGRQFSNSRSEMNVSTLELGDSALYLCASSLDSTKNIQYFGAGTRLSVL.

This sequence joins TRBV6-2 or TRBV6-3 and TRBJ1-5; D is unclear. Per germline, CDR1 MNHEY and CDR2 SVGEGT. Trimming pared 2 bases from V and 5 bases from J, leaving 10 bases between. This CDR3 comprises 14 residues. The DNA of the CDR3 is TGTGCCAGCAGTTACCCTCTGGAACATCAGCCCCAGCATTTT. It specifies CASSYPLEHQPQHF.

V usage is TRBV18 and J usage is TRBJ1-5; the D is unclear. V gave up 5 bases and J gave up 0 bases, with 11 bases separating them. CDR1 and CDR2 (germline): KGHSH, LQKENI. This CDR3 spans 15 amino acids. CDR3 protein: CASSLSVYSNQPQHF. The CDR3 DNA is TGTGCCAGCTCATTGTCAGTATATAGCAATCAGCCCCAGCATTTT.

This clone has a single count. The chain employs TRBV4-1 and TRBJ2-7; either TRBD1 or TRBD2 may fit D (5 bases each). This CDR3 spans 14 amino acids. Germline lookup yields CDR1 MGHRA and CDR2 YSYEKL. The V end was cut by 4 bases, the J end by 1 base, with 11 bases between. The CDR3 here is CASSRDPSSYEQYF. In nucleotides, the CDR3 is TGCGCCAGCAGCCGGGACCCTTCATCCTACGAGCAGTACTTC.

DNA for the CDR3: TGTGCCAGCAGTTACCAGGACATTCAGTACTTC. Its protein is CASSYQDIQYF. This chain uses TRBV6-2 or TRBV6-3 with TRBJ2-4; no definite D call. V dropped 2 bases and J dropped 8 bases, with 4 bases sitting between them. This CDR3 is built from 11 residues. Germline-derived CDR1 and CDR2 are MNHEY and SVGEGT.

CDR3 in amino acids: CASSLAQGAGTEAFF. The CDR3 DNA sequence: TGTGCCAGCAGCTTAGCACAGGGGGCGGGCACTGAAGCTTTCTTT. The chain recombines TRBV7-2 with TRBJ1-1; 9 positions match TRBD1. Trimming cost V 0 bases and J 4 bases; bases outside gene matches: 3. The CDR3 has 15 residues. Germline values: CDR1 SGHTA, CDR2 FQGNSA.

CDR3 region: CASSLAVTVSEQYF. CDR3 DNA sequence: TGTGCCAGCAGCTTGGCCGTAACAGTTAGCGAGCAGTACTTC. The chain has TRBV5-4 and TRBJ2-7; D gene unclear. V lost 0 bases and J lost 6, with 13 bases in between. Germline V lookup: CDR1 SGHNT, CDR2 YYREEE (reference sequence). The CDR3 has 14 residues.

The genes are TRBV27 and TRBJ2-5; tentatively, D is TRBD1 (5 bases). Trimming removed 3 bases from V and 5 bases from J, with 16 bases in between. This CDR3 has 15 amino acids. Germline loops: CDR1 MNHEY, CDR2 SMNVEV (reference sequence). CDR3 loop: CASSFPPTSGETQYF. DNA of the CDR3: TGTGCCAGCAGTTTTCCTCCAACTTCAGGGGAGACCCAGTACTTC.

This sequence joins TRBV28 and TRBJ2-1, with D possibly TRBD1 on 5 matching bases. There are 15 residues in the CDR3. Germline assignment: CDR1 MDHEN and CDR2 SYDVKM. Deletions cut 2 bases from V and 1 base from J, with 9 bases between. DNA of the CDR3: TGTGCCAGCAGTTTACGGCAGGGTTCCTACAATGAGCAGTTCTTC. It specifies CASSLRQGSYNEQFF.

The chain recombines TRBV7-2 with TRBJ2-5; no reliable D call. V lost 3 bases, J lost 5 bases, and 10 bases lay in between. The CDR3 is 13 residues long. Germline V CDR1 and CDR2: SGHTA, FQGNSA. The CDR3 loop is CASSFALGETQYF. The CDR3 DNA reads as TGTGCCAGCAGCTTCGCCCTGGGGGAGACCCAGTACTTC.

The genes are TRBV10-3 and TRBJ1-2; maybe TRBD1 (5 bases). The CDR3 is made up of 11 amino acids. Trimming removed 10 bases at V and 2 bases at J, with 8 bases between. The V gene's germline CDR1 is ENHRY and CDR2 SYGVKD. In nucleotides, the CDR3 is TGTGCCACCACAGGAAACTATGGCTACACCTTC. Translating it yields CATTGNYGYTF.

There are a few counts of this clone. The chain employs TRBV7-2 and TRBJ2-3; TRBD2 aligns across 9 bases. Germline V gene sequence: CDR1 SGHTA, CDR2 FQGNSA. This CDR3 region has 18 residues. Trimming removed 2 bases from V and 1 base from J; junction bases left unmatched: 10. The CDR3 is CASSLRSSGATGTDTQYF. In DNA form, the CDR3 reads TGTGCCAGCAGCTTAAGGTCTAGCGGGGCGACCGGCACAGATACGCAGTATTTT.

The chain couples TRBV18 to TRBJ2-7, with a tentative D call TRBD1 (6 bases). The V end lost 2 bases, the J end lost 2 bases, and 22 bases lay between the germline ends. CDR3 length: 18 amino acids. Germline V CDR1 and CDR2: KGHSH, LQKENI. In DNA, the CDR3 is TGTGCCAGCTCACCAAAATTAATGGAGTGGGACACAACCTACGAGCAGTACTTC. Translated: CASSPKLMEWDTTYEQYF.